The 3 T cell receptor beta chains in this list originate from one sample, sequenced in a study of tumor-infiltrating lymphocytes in primary liver carcinoma. Production of TCR beta cDNA used approximately 480 ng total RNA together with a constant-region primer. Generation of the TCR beta libraries relied on three nested multiplex PCR rounds using slightly modified ARM-PCR. For approximately 10 cycles apiece, the opening two PCR rounds ran with TRBV1-TRBV30 forward primers and a C-beta reverse primer. In TCRdb, the multiplex PCR reads were re-called with MiXCR into one record per CDR3 protein. This sample has more than 20,000 distinct CDR3 sequences, with almost 80% found just once. The tissue used was unsorted bulk material of about 19-33 mg. RNA and DNA were co-extracted from it with the AllPrep DNA/RNA mini kit. The sequencing input was liver tumor tissue from sampling region 1. Subset in this sample: tumor region T1, superior pole. Receptor source: a woman aged 25-40 years with primary liver carcinoma and hepatitis B virus infection.

To note about this clonotype: The missing conserved phenylalanine or tryptophan at the end of this CDR3 makes a read error likely. The J gene is TRBJ2-1, the V gene TRBV11-2, with no clear D. There are 13 residues in the CDR3. Germline CDR1 reads SGHAT; CDR2 reads FQNNGV. CDR3 amino acids: CAISLSVTNEQFL. The CDR3 region has the DNA TGTGCCATCAGCTTATCGGTTACGAACGAGCAGTTCCTC.

Worth noting for this clonotype: The junction and the germline gene differ at one end; a read error may be behind it. V is TRBV11-2 and J is TRBJ2-3; no reliable D call. Looked up from germline, CDR1 is SGHAT and CDR2 is FQNNGV. This CDR3 contains 15 residues. The CDR3 region has the DNA TGTGCAAGCACCTCCTTACCCTTTGGCACAGATACGCAGTATTTT. Its protein is CASTSLPFGTDTQYF.

Points on this clonotype: Because the CDR3 is missing its conserved closing phenylalanine or tryptophan, this is likely a read error. The chain has TRBV6-5 and TRBJ2-7; perhaps TRBD1 as D (6 bases). CDR1 is MNHEY and CDR2 is SVGAGI in the germline V gene. The CDR3 contains 15 residues. CDR3 protein: CASSFKDSSSYEQYS. DNA for the CDR3: TGTGCAAGCAGTTTCAAGGACAGCAGCTCCTACGAGCAGTACTCC.